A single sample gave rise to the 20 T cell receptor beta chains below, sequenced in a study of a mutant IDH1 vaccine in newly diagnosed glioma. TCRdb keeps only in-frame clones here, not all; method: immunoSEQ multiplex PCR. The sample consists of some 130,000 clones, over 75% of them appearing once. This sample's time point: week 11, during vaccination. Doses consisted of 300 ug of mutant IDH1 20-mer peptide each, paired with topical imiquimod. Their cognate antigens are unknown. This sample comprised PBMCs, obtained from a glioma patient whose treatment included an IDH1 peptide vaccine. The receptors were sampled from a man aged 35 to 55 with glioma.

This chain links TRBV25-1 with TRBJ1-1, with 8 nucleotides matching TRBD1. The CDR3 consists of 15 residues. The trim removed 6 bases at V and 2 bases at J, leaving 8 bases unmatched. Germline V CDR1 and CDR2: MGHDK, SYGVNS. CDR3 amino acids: CASRKQGARNTEAFF. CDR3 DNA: TGTGCCAGCAGAAAGCAGGGGGCTCGAAACACTGAAGCTTTCTTT.

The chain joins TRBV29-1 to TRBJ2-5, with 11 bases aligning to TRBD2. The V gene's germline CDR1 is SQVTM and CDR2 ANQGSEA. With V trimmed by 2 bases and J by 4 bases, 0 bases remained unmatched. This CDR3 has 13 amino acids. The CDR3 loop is CSVELAGGETQYF. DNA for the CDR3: TGCAGCGTTGAACTAGCGGGAGGAGAGACCCAGTACTTC.

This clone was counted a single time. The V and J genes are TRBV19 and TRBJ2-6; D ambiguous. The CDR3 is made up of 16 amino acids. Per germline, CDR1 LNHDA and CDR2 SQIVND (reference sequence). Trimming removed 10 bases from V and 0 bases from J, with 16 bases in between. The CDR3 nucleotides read TGTGCCACCATGGGCCCAAAACCCTCTGGGGCCAACGTCCTGACTTTC. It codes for CATMGPKPSGANVLTF.

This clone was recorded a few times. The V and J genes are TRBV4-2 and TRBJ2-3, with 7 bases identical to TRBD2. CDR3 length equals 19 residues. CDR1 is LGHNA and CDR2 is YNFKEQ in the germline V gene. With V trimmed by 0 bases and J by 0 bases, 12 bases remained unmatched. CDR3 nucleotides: TGTGCCAGCAGCCAAGATAGCACTAGCGTAGCTTCTAGCACAGATACGCAGTATTTT. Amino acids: CASSQDSTSVASSTDTQYF.

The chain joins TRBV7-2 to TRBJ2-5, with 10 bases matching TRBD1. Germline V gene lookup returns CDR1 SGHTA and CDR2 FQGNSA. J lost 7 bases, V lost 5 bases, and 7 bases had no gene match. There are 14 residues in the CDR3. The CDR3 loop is CASSDPGQGGTQYF. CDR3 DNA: TGTGCCAGCAGCGACCCCGGACAGGGGGGGACCCAGTACTTC.

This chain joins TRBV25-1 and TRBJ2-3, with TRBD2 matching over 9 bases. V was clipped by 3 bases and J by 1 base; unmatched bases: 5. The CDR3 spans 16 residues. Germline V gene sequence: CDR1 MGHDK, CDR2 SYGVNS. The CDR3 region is CASSDYWTSGTDTQYF. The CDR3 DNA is TGTGCCAGCAGTGACTATTGGACTAGCGGCACAGATACGCAGTATTTT.

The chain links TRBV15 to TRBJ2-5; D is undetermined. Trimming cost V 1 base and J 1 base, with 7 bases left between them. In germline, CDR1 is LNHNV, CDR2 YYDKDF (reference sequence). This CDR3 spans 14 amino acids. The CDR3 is CATSRGDFQETQYF. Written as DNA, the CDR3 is TGTGCCACCAGCAGAGGTGACTTCCAAGAGACCCAGTACTTC.

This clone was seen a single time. This chain's CDR3 is CASAPFAAGGYTF. The CDR3, as DNA: TGTGCCAGCGCGCCGTTCGCAGCTGGGGGCTACACCTTC. This chain joins TRBV6-1 and TRBJ1-2; unclear D gene. The V and J ends lost 8 bases and 8 bases respectively, with 18 bases between them. The CDR3 covers 13 residues. CDR1 is MNHNS and CDR2 is SASEGT in the germline V gene.

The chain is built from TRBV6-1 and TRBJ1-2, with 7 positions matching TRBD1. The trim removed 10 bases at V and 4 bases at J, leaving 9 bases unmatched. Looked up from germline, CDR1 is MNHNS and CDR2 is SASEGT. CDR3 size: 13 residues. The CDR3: CATPGQNIYGYTF. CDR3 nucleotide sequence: TGTGCCACCCCGGGACAGAACATCTATGGCTACACCTTC.

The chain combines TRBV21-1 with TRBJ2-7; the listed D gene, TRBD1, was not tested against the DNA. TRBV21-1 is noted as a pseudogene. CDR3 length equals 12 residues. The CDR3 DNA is TGTGCCAGCAGCAAAGGTTGGCACGAGCAGTACTTC. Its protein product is CASSKGWHEQYF.

The CDR3 spells CASSPRRVAGGPAGEQYF. The CDR3 bases are TGTGCCAGCTCACCACGGCGAGTAGCGGGAGGGCCTGCTGGCGAGCAGTACTTC. J is TRBJ2-7 and V is TRBV18; 11 nucleotides agree with TRBD2. CDR3 size: 18 residues. Germline CDR1 is KGHSH and CDR2 is LQKENI. Unmatched junction bases numbered 14, after V lost 1 base and J lost 6 bases. Full variable domain (outside the CDR3, taken from reference TRBV18 and TRBJ2-7): NAGVMQNPRHLVRRRGQEARLRCSPMKGHSHVYWYRQLPEEGLKFMVYLQKENIIDESGMPKERFSAEFPKEGPSILRIQQVVRGDSAAYFCASSPRRVAGGPAGEQYFGPGTRLTVT.

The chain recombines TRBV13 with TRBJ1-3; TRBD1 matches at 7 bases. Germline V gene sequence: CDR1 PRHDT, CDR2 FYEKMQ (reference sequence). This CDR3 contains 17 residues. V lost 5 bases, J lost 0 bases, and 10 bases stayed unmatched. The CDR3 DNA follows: TGTGCCAGCAGCGCCCGACAGGGCAGGATCTCTGGAAACACCATATATTTT. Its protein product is CASSARQGRISGNTIYF.

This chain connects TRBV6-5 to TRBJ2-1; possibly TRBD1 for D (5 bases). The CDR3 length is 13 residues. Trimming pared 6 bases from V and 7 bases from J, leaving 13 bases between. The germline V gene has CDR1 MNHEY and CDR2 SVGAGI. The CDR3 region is CASSSTVTNEQFF. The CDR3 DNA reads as TGTGCCAGCAGCTCGACAGTTACGAATGAGCAGTTCTTC.

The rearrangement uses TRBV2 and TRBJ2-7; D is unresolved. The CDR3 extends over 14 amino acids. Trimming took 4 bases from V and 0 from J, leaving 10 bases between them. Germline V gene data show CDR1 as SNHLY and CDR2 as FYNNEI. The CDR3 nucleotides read TGTGCCAGCAGTGTGGGCAGGAGCTCCTACGAGCAGTACTTC. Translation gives CASSVGRSSYEQYF.

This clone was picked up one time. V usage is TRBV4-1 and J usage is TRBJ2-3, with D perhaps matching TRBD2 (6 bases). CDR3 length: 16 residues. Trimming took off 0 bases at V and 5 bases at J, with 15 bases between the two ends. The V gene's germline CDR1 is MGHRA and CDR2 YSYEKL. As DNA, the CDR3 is TGCGCCAGCAGCCAAGAAGGAGGGCTTCAAGGAGATACGCAGTATTTT. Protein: CASSQEGGLQGDTQYF.

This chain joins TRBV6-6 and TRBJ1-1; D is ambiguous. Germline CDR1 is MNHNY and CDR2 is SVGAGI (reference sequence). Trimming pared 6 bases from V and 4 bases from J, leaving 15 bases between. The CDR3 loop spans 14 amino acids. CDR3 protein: CASSERRDRTEAFF. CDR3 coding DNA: TGTGCCAGCAGCGAGAGAAGGGATCGCACTGAAGCTTTCTTT.

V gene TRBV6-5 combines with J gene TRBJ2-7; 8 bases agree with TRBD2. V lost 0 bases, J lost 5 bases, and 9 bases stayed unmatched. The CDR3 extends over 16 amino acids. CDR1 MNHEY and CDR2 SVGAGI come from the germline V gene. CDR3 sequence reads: CASSYSGGGRGDEQYF. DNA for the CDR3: TGTGCCAGCAGTTACTCAGGCGGGGGGCGAGGAGACGAGCAGTACTTC.

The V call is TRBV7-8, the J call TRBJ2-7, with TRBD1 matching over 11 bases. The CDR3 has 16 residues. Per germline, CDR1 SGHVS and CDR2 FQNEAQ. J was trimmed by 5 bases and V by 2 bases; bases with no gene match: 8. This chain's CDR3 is CASSLKGQGGYNEQYF. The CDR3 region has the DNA TGTGCCAGCAGCTTAAAGGGACAGGGGGGTTACAACGAGCAGTACTTC.

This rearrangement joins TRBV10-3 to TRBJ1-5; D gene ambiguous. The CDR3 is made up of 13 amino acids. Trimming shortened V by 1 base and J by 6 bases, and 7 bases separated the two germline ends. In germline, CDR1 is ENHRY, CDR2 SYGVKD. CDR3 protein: CAISELGSQPQHF. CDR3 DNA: TGTGCCATCAGTGAGTTGGGGTCTCAGCCCCAGCATTTT.

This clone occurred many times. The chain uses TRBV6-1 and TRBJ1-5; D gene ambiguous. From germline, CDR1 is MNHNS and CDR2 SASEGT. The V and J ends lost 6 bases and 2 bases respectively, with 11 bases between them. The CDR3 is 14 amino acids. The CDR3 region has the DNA TGTGCCAGCAGACAGACGGGTGGCAATCAGCCCCAGCATTTT. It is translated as CASRQTGGNQPQHF.